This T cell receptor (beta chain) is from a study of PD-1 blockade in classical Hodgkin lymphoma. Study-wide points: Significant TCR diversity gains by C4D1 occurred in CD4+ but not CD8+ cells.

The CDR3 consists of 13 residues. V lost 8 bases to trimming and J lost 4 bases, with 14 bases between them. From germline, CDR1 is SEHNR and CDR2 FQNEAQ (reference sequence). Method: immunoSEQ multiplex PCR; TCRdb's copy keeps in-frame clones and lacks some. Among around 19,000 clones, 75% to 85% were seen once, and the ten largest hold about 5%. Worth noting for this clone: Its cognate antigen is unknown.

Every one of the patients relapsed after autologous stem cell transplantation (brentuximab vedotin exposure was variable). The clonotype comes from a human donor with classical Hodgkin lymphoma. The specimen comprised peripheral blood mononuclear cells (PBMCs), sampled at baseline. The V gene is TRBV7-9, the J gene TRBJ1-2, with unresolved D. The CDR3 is CASEGDGSYGYTF. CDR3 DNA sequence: TGTGCCAGCGAAGGCGACGGATCCTATGGCTACACCTTC.